The rows below give T cell receptor beta chains drawn from one sample of a study of blood T cell repertoires in COVID-19. The table came from immunoSEQ multiplex PCR; TCRdb's copy has only in-frame clones and leaves some out. The repertoire has approximately 100,000 clones, around nine tenths of them found once; the top ten carry around a tenth. Specimen: peripheral blood. The source of these receptors is a man aged 50 to 60 with acute or convalescent COVID-19. Both conserved end residues are part of each CDR3. A D gene is named only where the DNA matches it firmly. Only some rows state a clone size, as once, few, many or a class for expanded clones.

V gene: TRBV7-2; D gene: TRBD2; clone size: .; J gene: TRBJ2-2; CDR3 DNA: TGTGCCAGCAGCCCCTCCGTTTTAGCGGGAGCCACCGGGGAGCTGTTTTTT; CDR3 protein: CASSPSVLAGATGELFF
V gene: TRBV20-1; D gene: .; clone size: .; J gene: TRBJ2-2; CDR3 DNA: TGCAGTGCTAGTTCCGGGAGAGACACCGGGGAGCTGTTTTTT; CDR3 protein: CSASSGRDTGELFF
V gene: TRBV15; D gene: .; clone size: .; J gene: TRBJ1-5; CDR3 DNA: TGTGCCACCAGCAGAGACAAGGGGGAGCCCCAGCATTTT; CDR3 protein: CATSRDKGEPQHF
V gene: TRBV3-1/TRBV3-2; D gene: TRBD2; clone size: .; J gene: TRBJ2-1; CDR3 DNA: TGTGCCAGCAGCCAAGTTCCTAGCGGGAGTAGAGTGGAGCAGTTCTTC; CDR3 protein: CASSQVPSGSRVEQFF
V gene: TRBV29-1; D gene: TRBD1; clone size: once; J gene: TRBJ1-2; CDR3 DNA: TGCAGCGCACGGGACAGGGGTAGTGGCTATGGCTACACCTTC; CDR3 protein: CSARDRGSGYGYTF
V gene: TRBV14; D gene: TRBD1; clone size: .; J gene: TRBJ1-4; CDR3 DNA: TGTGCCAGCAGCCCGGGACAGGGGGCTCTCAGGAGTGAAAAACTGTTTTTT; CDR3 protein: CASSPGQGALRSEKLFF
V gene: TRBV28; D gene: .; clone size: .; J gene: TRBJ1-1; CDR3 DNA: TGTGCCAGTTCGGGACTGATGAACACTGAAGCTTTCTTT; CDR3 protein: CASSGLMNTEAFF
V gene: TRBV4-1; D gene: TRBD1; clone size: .; J gene: TRBJ1-1; CDR3 DNA: TGCGCCAGCAGCCAAGAACAGGGGCTGATTGGTACTGAAGCTTTCTTT; CDR3 protein: CASSQEQGLIGTEAFF
V gene: TRBV25-1; D gene: .; clone size: .; J gene: TRBJ2-7; CDR3 DNA: TGTGCCAGCACCGGGACATCCCACGAGCAGTACTTC; CDR3 protein: CASTGTSHEQYF
V gene: TRBV18; D gene: .; clone size: .; J gene: TRBJ2-2; CDR3 DNA: TGTGCCAGCTCACCAACTGATCACACCGGGGAGCTGTTTTTT; CDR3 protein: CASSPTDHTGELFF
V gene: TRBV9; D gene: TRBD2; clone size: .; J gene: TRBJ2-1; CDR3 DNA: TGTGCCAGCAGCGTAGGTCTAGCGGCCTACAATGAGCAGTTCTTC; CDR3 protein: CASSVGLAAYNEQFF
V gene: TRBV4-1; D gene: TRBD2; clone size: few; J gene: TRBJ2-7; CDR3 DNA: TGCGCCAGCAGGGGGGTAGGTAGCGGGTACGAGCAGTACTTC; CDR3 protein: CASRGVGSGYEQYF
V gene: TRBV5-6; D gene: .; clone size: .; J gene: TRBJ2-5; CDR3 DNA: TGTGCCAGCAGCGGCGGGATTACCGAGTACTTC; CDR3 protein: CASSGGITEYF
V gene: TRBV5-4; D gene: TRBD2; clone size: .; J gene: TRBJ2-3; CDR3 DNA: TGTGCCAGCAGACCCGGGACTAGCGGGCTCACAGATACGCAGTATTTT; CDR3 protein: CASRPGTSGLTDTQYF
V gene: TRBV5-6; D gene: .; clone size: .; J gene: TRBJ1-6; CDR3 DNA: TGTGCCAGCAGCTTGACAGCTTTCTATTCACCCCTCCACTTT; CDR3 protein: CASSLTAFYSPLHF
V gene: TRBV7-6; D gene: TRBD1; clone size: .; J gene: TRBJ2-2; CDR3 DNA: TGTGCCAGCAGCTCCCCCGACAGGGGCACCGGGGAGCTGTTTTTT; CDR3 protein: CASSSPDRGTGELFF
V gene: TRBV5-1; D gene: TRBD1; clone size: few; J gene: TRBJ1-2; CDR3 DNA: TGCGCCAGCAGCTCGGGACAGGGGGCGCGCAGCTATGGCTACACCTTC; CDR3 protein: CASSSGQGARSYGYTF
V gene: TRBV27; D gene: .; clone size: .; J gene: TRBJ2-1; CDR3 DNA: TGTGCCAGCAGACGGAGCGCCTACAATGAGCAGTTCTTC; CDR3 protein: CASRRSAYNEQFF
V gene: TRBV6-5; D gene: TRBD1; clone size: .; J gene: TRBJ1-1; CDR3 DNA: TGTGCCAGCCTGAAGGGACAGACGAACACTGAAGCTTTCTTT; CDR3 protein: CASLKGQTNTEAFF
V gene: TRBV12-2; D gene: .; clone size: .; J gene: TRBJ1-3; CDR3 DNA: TGTGCAAGTCGCTCATACAGATACCCCTCTGGAAACACCATATATTTT; CDR3 protein: CASRSYRYPSGNTIYF
V gene: TRBV7-9; D gene: .; clone size: .; J gene: TRBJ1-1; CDR3 DNA: TGTGCCAGCAGCTCACAGGGTTTCGGCACTGAAGCTTTCTTT; CDR3 protein: CASSSQGFGTEAFF
V gene: TRBV11-2; D gene: TRBD2; clone size: .; J gene: TRBJ2-1; CDR3 DNA: TGTGCCAGCAGCTCACTAGCGGGAGGAGTCTCCTACAATGAGCAGTTCTTC; CDR3 protein: CASSSLAGGVSYNEQFF
V gene: TRBV6-5; D gene: TRBD1; clone size: few; J gene: TRBJ2-1; CDR3 DNA: TGTGCCAGCAGTCTACGGACAGGGCGGGATGAGCAGTTCTTC; CDR3 protein: CASSLRTGRDEQFF
V gene: TRBV5-4; D gene: TRBD1; clone size: .; J gene: TRBJ1-2; CDR3 DNA: TGTGCCAGCAGCCCTACAGGGGGCGATGGCTACACCTTC; CDR3 protein: CASSPTGGDGYTF
V gene: TRBV5-1; D gene: TRBD2; clone size: .; J gene: TRBJ2-7; CDR3 DNA: TGCGCCAGCAGCTTGCGGCCTGCGGGGGGAGAGCAGTACTTC; CDR3 protein: CASSLRPAGGEQYF
V gene: TRBV15; D gene: .; clone size: .; J gene: TRBJ1-4; CDR3 DNA: TGTGCCACCAGCAGAGATCTGGGCACGAATGAAAAACTGTTTTTT; CDR3 protein: CATSRDLGTNEKLFF
V gene: TRBV4-2; D gene: TRBD1; clone size: .; J gene: TRBJ1-3; CDR3 DNA: TGTGCCAGCAGCCAAGATCGGGACAGGTTAAGCTCTGGAAACACCATATATTTT; CDR3 protein: CASSQDRDRLSSGNTIYF